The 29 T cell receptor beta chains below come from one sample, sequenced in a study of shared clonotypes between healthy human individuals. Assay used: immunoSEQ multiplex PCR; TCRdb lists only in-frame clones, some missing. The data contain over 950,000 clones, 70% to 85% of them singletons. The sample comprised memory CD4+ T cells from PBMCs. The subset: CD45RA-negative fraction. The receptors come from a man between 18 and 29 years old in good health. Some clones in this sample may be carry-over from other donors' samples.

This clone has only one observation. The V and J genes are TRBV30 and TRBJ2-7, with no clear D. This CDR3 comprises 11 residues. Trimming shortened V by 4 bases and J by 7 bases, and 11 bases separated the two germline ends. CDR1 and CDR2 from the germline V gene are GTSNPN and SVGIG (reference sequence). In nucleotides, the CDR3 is TGTGCCTGGACCCGCATTGGGGAGCAGTACTTC. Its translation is CAWTRIGEQYF. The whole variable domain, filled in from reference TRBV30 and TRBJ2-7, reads SQTIHQWPATLVQPVGSPLSLECTVEGTSNPNLYWYRQAAGRGLQLLFYSVGIGQISSEVPQNLSASRPQDRQFILSSKKLLLSDSGFYLCAWTRIGEQYFGPGTRLTVT.

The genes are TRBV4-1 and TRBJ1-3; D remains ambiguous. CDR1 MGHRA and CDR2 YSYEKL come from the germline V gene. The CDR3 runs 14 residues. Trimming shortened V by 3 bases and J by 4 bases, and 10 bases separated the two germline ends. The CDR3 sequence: CASSHGEFGNTIYF. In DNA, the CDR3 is TGCGCCAGCAGCCACGGGGAGTTCGGAAACACCATATATTTT.

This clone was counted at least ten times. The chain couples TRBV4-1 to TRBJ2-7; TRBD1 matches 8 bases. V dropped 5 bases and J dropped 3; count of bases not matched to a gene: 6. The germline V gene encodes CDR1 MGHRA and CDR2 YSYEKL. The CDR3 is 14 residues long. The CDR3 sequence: CASSTGQGNYEQYF. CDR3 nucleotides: TGCGCCAGCAGCACAGGACAGGGCAACTACGAGCAGTACTTC.

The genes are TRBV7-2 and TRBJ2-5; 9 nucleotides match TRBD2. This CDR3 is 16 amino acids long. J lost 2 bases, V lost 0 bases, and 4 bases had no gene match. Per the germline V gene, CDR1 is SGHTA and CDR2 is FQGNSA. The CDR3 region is CASSLASLAGQETQYF. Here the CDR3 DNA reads TGTGCCAGCAGCTTAGCGTCCCTAGCGGGACAAGAGACCCAGTACTTC.

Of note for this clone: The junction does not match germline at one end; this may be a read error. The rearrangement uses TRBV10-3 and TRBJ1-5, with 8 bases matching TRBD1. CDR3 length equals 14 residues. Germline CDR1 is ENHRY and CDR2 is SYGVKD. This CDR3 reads CASSYLDRDQPQHF. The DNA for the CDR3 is TGTGCCAGCAGTTACCTGGACAGGGATCAGCCCCAGCATTTT.

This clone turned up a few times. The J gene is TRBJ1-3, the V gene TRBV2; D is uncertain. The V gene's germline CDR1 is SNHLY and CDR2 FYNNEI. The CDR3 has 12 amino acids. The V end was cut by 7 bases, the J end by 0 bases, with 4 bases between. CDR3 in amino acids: CASTFSGNTIYF. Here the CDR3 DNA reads TGTGCCAGCACCTTCTCTGGAAACACCATATATTTT.

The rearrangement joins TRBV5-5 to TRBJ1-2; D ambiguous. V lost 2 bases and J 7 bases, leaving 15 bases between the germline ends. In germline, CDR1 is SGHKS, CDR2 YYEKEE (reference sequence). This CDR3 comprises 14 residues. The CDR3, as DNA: TGTGCCAGCAGCTTAGACTCTACCGGAGGTGGCTACACCTTC. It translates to CASSLDSTGGGYTF.

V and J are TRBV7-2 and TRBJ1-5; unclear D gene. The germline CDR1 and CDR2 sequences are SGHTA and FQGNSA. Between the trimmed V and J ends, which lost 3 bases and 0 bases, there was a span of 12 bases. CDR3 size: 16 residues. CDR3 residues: CASSLNSPLSNQPQHF. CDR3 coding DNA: TGTGCCAGCAGCTTGAACAGCCCGCTTAGCAATCAGCCCCAGCATTTT. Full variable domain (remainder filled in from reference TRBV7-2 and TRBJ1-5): GAGVSQSPSNKVTEKGKDVELRCDPISGHTALYWYRQSLGQGLEFLIYFQGNSAPDKSGLPSDRFSAERTGGSVSTLTIQRTQQEDSAVYLCASSLNSPLSNQPQHFGDGTRLSIL.

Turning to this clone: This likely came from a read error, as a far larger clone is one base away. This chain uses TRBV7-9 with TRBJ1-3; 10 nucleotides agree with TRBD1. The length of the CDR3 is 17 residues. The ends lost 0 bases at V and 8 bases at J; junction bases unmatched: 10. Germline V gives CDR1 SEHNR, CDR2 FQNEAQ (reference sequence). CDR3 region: CASSLALDRGRRDTIYF. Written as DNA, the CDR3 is TGTGCCAGCAGCTTAGCCCTCGACAGGGGGCGAAGGGACACCATATATTTT. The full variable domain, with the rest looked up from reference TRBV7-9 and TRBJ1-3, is DTGVSQNPRHKITKRGQNVTFRCDPISEHNRLYWYRQTLGQGPEFLTYFQNEAQLEKSRLLSDRFSAERPKGSFSTLEIQRTEQGDSAMYLCASSLALDRGRRDTIYFGEGSWLTVV.

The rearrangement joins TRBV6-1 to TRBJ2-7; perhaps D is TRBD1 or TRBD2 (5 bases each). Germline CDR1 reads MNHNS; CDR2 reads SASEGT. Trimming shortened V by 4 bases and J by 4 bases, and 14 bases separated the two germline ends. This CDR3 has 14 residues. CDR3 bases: TGTGCCAGCAGTGGGAGGACCAGGGCATACGAGCAGTACTTC. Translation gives CASSGRTRAYEQYF.

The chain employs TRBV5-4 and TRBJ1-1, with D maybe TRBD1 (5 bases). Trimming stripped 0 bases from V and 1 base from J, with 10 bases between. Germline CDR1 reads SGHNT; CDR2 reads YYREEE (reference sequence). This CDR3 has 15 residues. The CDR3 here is CASSLEQARNTEAFF. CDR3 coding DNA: TGTGCCAGCAGCTTGGAACAGGCACGGAACACTGAAGCTTTCTTT.

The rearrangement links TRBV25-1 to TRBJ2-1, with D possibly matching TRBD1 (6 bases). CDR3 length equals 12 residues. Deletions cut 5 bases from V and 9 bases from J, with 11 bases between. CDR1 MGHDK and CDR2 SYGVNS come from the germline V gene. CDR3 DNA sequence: TGTGCCAGCAGTCTACAGGGAATTGAGCAGTTCTTC. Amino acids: CASSLQGIEQFF.

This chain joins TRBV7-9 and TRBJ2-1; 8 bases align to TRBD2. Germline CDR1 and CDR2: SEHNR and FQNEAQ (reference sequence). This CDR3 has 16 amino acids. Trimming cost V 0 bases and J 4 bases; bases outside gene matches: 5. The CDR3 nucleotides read TGTGCCAGCAGCTTAGCGAGCGGGAGAGCTTACAATGAGCAGTTCTTC. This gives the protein CASSLASGRAYNEQFF.

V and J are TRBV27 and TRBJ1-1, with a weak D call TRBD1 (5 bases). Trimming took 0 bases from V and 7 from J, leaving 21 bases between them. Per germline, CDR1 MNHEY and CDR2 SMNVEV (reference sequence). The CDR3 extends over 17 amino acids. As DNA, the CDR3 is TGTGCCAGCAGTTTATCGGTATACTCATCGTTTGGGGGTGAAGCTTTCTTT. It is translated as CASSLSVYSSFGGEAFF.

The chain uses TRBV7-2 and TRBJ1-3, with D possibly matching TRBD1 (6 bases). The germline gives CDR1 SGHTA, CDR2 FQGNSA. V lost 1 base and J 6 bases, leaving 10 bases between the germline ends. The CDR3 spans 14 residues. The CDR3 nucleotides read TGTGCCAGCAGCTTAGGCGGGACAACAAACACCATATATTTT. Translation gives CASSLGGTTNTIYF.

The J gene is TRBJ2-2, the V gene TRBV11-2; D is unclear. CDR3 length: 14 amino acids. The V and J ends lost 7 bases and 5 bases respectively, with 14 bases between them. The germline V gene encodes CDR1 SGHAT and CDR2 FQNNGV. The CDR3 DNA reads TGTGCCAGCACCATTTTAAGCCAGACCGGGGAGCTGTTTTTT. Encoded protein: CASTILSQTGELFF.

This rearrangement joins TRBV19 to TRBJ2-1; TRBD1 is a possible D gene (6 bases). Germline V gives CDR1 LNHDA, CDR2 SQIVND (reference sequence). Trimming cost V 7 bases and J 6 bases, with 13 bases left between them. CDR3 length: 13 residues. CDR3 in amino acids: CASMEQGGNEQFF. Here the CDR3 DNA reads TGTGCCAGTATGGAACAGGGTGGCAATGAGCAGTTCTTC.

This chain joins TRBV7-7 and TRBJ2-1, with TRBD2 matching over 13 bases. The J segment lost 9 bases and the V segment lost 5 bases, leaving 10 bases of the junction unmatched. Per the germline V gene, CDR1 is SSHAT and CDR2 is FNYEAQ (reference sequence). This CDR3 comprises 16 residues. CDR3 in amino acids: CASSPRLAGGQVEQFF. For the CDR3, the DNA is TGTGCCAGCAGCCCGAGACTAGCGGGAGGTCAGGTTGAGCAGTTCTTC.

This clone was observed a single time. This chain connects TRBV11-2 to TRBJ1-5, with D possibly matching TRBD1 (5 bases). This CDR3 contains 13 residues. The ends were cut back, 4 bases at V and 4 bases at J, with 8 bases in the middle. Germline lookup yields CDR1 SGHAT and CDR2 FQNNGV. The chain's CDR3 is CASSWGANQPQHF. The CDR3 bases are TGTGCCAGCAGCTGGGGCGCGAATCAGCCCCAGCATTTT.

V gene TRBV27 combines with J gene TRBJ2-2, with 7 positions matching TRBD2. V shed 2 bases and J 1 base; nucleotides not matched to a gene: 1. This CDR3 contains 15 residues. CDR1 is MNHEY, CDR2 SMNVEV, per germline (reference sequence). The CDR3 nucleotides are TGTGCCAGCAGTTTACGCGGGAGGAACACCGGGGAGCTGTTTTTT. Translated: CASSLRGRNTGELFF.

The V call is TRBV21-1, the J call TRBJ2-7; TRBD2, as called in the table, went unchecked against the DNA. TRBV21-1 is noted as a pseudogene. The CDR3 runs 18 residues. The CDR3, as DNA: TGTGCCAGCAGCAAAGATGAGGGACTAGCGGGAGTGCTCTACGAGCAGTACTTC. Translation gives CASSKDEGLAGVLYEQYF.

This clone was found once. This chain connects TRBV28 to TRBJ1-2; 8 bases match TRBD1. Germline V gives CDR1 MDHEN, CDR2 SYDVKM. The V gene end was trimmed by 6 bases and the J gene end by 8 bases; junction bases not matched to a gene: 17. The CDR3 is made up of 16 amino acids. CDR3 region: CASSLGQGRTWEGYTF. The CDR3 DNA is TGTGCCAGCAGCCTCGGACAGGGAAGAACCTGGGAAGGCTACACCTTC.

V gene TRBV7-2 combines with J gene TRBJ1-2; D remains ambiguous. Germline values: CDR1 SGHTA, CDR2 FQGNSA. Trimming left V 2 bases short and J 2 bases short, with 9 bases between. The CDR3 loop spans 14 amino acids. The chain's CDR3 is CASSLNGWNYGYTF. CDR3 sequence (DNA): TGTGCCAGCAGCTTAAACGGCTGGAACTATGGCTACACCTTC.

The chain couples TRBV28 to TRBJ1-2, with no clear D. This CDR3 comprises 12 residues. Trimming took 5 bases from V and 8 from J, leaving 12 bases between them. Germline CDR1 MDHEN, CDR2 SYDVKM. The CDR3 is CASSPLFWGYTF. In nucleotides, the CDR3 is TGTGCCAGCAGTCCGCTCTTCTGGGGCTACACCTTC.

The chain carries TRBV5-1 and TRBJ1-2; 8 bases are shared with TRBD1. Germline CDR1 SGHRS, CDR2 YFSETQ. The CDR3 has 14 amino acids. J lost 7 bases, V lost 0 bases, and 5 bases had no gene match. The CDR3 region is CASSLVQGALGYTF. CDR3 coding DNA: TGCGCCAGCAGCTTGGTTCAGGGGGCGCTTGGCTACACCTTC.

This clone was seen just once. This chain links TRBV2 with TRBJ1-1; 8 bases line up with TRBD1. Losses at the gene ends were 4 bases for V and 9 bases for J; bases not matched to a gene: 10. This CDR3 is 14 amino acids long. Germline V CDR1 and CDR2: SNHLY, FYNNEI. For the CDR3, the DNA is TGTGCCAGCAGTGGATCAGGGGGCGTGGGGCAAGCTTTCTTT. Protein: CASSGSGGVGQAFF.

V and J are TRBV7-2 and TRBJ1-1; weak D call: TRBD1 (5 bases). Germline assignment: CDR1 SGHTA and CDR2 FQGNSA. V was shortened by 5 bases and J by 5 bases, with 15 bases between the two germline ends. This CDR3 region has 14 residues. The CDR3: CASSTGGIRTEAFF. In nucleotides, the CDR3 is TGTGCCAGCAGCACAGGAGGGATCCGAACTGAAGCTTTCTTT. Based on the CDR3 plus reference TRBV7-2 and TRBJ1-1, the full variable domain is GAGVSQSPSNKVTEKGKDVELRCDPISGHTALYWYRQSLGQGLEFLIYFQGNSAPDKSGLPSDRFSAERTGGSVSTLTIQRTQQEDSAVYLCASSTGGIRTEAFFGQGTRLTVV.

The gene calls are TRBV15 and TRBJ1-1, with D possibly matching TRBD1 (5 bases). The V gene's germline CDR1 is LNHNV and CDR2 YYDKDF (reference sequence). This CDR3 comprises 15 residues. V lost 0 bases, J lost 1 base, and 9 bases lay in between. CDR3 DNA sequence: TGTGCCACCAGCAGAGACTCCAGGGAGAACACTGAAGCTTTCTTT. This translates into CATSRDSRENTEAFF.

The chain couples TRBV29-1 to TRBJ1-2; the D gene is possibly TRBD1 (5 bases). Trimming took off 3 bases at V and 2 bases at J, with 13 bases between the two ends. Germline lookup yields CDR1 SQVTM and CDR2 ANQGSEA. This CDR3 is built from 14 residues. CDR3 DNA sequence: TGCAGCGTTGACCAGGGCCGGGGAAACTATGGCTACACCTTC. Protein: CSVDQGRGNYGYTF.